Below are 22 T cell receptor beta chains sequenced from a single sample in a study of identical twins. Via MiXCR, TCRdb re-called the 5' RACE reads, giving one row per CDR3 protein. The data hold about 890,000 distinct CDR3 sequences, with around an eighth observed a single time. The same sample was also used in a study of yellow fever vaccine responses in identical twins.

The specimen was PBMCs. Source of these receptors: a woman between 18 and 29 years old in good health.

The chain is built from TRBV4-1 and TRBJ2-1; D is undetermined. This CDR3 contains 13 residues. Germline CDR1 and CDR2: MGHRA and YSYEKL. V was clipped by 0 bases and J by 9 bases, with 9 bases between them. This chain's CDR3 is CASSQDALGEQFF. The CDR3 DNA sequence: TGCGCCAGCAGCCAAGATGCCCTCGGTGAGCAGTTCTTC.

The gene calls are TRBV4-2 and TRBJ2-2; 15 bases are a match to TRBD2. The CDR3 runs to 21 residues. Germline-derived CDR1 and CDR2 are LGHNA and YNFKEQ. Trimming took 1 base from V and 0 from J; bases not matched to a gene: 9. In DNA, the CDR3 is TGTGCCAGCAGCCAAGGCGCGGCCGGACTAGCGGGGGGGCCGAACACCGGGGAGCTGTTTTTT. Translation: CASSQGAAGLAGGPNTGELFF.

The CDR3 DNA reads TGTGCCAGCAGCTTACGGGCAGTGGGGAGTGCGGATACGCAGTATTTT. Its translation: CASSLRAVGSADTQYF. The chain couples TRBV11-2 to TRBJ2-3; TRBD2 is a possible D gene (5 bases). CDR1 is SGHAT and CDR2 is FQNNGV in the germline V gene. CDR3 length equals 16 residues. Trimming pared 2 bases from V and 6 bases from J, leaving 18 bases between. The complete variable domain, with remaining parts taken from reference TRBV11-2 and TRBJ2-3, reads EAGVAQSPRYKIIEKRQSVAFWCNPISGHATLYWYQQILGQGPKLLIQFQNNGVVDDSQLPKDRFSAERLKGVDSTLKIQPAKLEDSAVYLCASSLRAVGSADTQYFGPGTRLTVL.

This sequence joins TRBV28 and TRBJ2-7; a possible D gene is TRBD2 (5 bases). This CDR3 is 13 amino acids long. Looked up from germline, CDR1 is MDHEN and CDR2 is SYDVKM. V lost 6 bases and J lost 9, with 18 bases in between. Written as DNA, the CDR3 is TGTGCCAGCAGCAACACGGCCCCTCGGGGGCAGTACTTC. It yields the protein CASSNTAPRGQYF.

J is TRBJ2-7 and V is TRBV18; TRBD2 is a possible D gene (5 bases). This CDR3 region has 14 residues. Germline values: CDR1 KGHSH, CDR2 LQKENI. The ends were cut back, 3 bases at V and 0 bases at J, with 9 bases in the middle. This CDR3 reads CASSPSVSSYEQYF. The CDR3 DNA reads TGTGCCAGCTCACCTAGCGTCAGCTCCTACGAGCAGTACTTC.

This clonotype appeared a few times. This chain uses TRBV24-1 with TRBJ2-1; 11 bases are a match to TRBD2. The junction had 7 bases not matched to a gene; V was cut back by 10 bases and J by 6 bases. Per germline, CDR1 KGHDR and CDR2 SFDVKD. The CDR3 totals 14 residues. The CDR3 protein is CATSTSGSGNEQFF. The CDR3 nucleotides are TGTGCCACTTCCACTAGCGGGAGTGGCAATGAGCAGTTCTTC.

CDR3 nucleotides: TGTGCCAGCAGTTCCCCCGGACAGGTCAATCAGCCCCAGCATTTT. Protein sequence: CASSSPGQVNQPQHF. The V and J genes are TRBV28 and TRBJ1-5, with 7 bases lining up with TRBD1. V lost 4 bases to trimming and J lost 3 bases; unmatched junction nucleotides: 6. Germline-derived CDR1 and CDR2 are MDHEN and SYDVKM. This CDR3 has 15 amino acids. The entire variable domain, with the rest obtained from reference TRBV28 and TRBJ1-5, is as follows: DVKVTQSSRYLVKRTGEKVFLECVQDMDHENMFWYRQDPGLGLRLIYFSYDVKMKEKGDIPEGYSVSREKKERFSLILESASTNQTSMYLCASSSPGQVNQPQHFGDGTRLSIL.

There are a few counts of this clonotype. The chain has TRBV11-2 and TRBJ2-5; 7 bases are a match to TRBD1. The germline V gene has CDR1 SGHAT and CDR2 FQNNGV. The CDR3 totals 16 residues. V lost 3 bases and J lost 4; bases outside the gene matches: 11. CDR3 amino acids: CASSFPGSGTAETQYF. The CDR3 DNA reads TGTGCCAGCAGCTTCCCCGGATCAGGGACAGCAGAGACCCAGTACTTC.

The chain carries TRBV6-1 and TRBJ2-7, with TRBD2 matching over 10 bases. Germline V CDR1 and CDR2: MNHNS, SASEGT. Trimming at V came to 6 bases and at J to 0 bases, leaving 8 bases not matched to a gene. The CDR3 is 16 residues long. The CDR3 protein is CASSPGPSGSSYEQYF. As DNA, the CDR3 is TGTGCCAGCAGCCCCGGCCCTAGCGGGAGCTCCTACGAGCAGTACTTC.

This chain uses TRBV2 with TRBJ2-2; TRBD2 agrees at 7 bases. This CDR3 comprises 15 residues. With V trimmed by 5 bases and J by 5 bases, 8 bases remained unmatched. The germline gives CDR1 SNHLY, CDR2 FYNNEI. CDR3 in DNA: TGTGCCAGCAGTCCTCGACTAGCTCCGACCGGGGAGCTGTTTTTT. Protein: CASSPRLAPTGELFF.

The chain is built from TRBV25-1 and TRBJ2-5; D is tentatively TRBD1 or TRBD2 (6 bases each). CDR1 MGHDK and CDR2 SYGVNS come from the germline V gene. V lost 2 bases and J 5 bases, leaving 18 bases between the germline ends. The CDR3 loop spans 16 amino acids. CDR3 in amino acids: CASSEGWGALWETQYF. Here the CDR3 DNA reads TGTGCCAGCAGTGAAGGTTGGGGGGCGCTTTGGGAGACCCAGTACTTC.

This clonotype was detected many times. The chain has TRBV7-2 and TRBJ2-7; no firm D call. The V gene's germline CDR1 is SGHTA and CDR2 FQGNSA. The CDR3 runs to 14 residues. V gave up 1 base and J gave up 0 bases, with 7 bases separating them. The DNA for the CDR3 is TGTGCCAGCAGCTTAGGCAGTCTCTCCTACGAGCAGTACGTC. The encoded protein is CASSLGSLSYEQYV.

This rearrangement joins TRBV3-1 to TRBJ1-2; unclear D gene. CDR1 and CDR2 (germline): LGHDT, YNNKEL (reference sequence). With 3 bases removed from V and 14 bases from J, the gap between germline ends came to 16 bases. The CDR3 consists of 12 residues. The CDR3 region has the DNA TGTGCCAGCAGCCAGGGCCCCTCCGTGGGTACCTTC. It specifies CASSQGPSVGTF.

The sample holds a few counts of this clonotype. V and J are TRBV2 and TRBJ1-6; D is unresolved. The CDR3 has 16 amino acids. Germline-derived CDR1 and CDR2 are SNHLY and FYNNEI. V was pared by 8 bases and J by 0 bases, with 14 bases between. The CDR3 protein is CASQKDGSSYNSPLHF. CDR3 DNA: TGTGCCAGCCAAAAGGACGGGAGCTCCTATAATTCACCCCTCCACTTT.

This clonotype was detected many times. The V and J genes are TRBV3-1 and TRBJ1-2; D remains unclear. The CDR3 runs 13 residues. Looked up from germline, CDR1 is LGHDT and CDR2 is YNNKEL (reference sequence). Trimming stripped 4 bases from V and 4 bases from J, with 10 bases between. The CDR3 region is CASSPPSGYGYTF. In DNA form, the CDR3 reads TGTGCCAGCAGCCCGCCTTCTGGCTATGGCTACACCTTC.

The chain carries TRBV5-1 and TRBJ1-1, with 7 bases identical to TRBD1. CDR3 size: 15 residues. Germline lookup yields CDR1 SGHRS and CDR2 YFSETQ. The junction had 7 bases not matched to a gene; V was cut back by 0 bases and J by 5 bases. CDR3 sequence reads: CASSLGVTGKTEAFF. DNA of the CDR3: TGCGCCAGCAGCTTGGGGGTGACAGGGAAGACTGAAGCTTTCTTT. The variable domain in full, completed from reference TRBV5-1 and TRBJ1-1, reads KAGVTQTPRYLIKTRGQQVTLSCSPISGHRSVSWYQQTPGQGLQFLFEYFSETQRNKGNFPGRFSGRQFSNSRSEMNVSTLELGDSALYLCASSLGVTGKTEAFFGQGTRLTVV.

The chain combines TRBV11-3 with TRBJ2-1, with TRBD1 matching 10 bases. The germline V gene encodes CDR1 SGHNT and CDR2 YENEEA. The J segment lost 4 bases and the V segment lost 5 bases, leaving 8 bases of the junction unmatched. CDR3 length equals 16 residues. The CDR3 loop reads CASSLPGQGLYNEQFF. CDR3 coding DNA: TGTGCCAGCAGCCTTCCGGGACAGGGGTTGTACAATGAGCAGTTCTTC.

This sequence joins TRBV2 and TRBJ2-1; TRBD2 might be the D (6 bases). V was shortened by 2 bases and J by 4 bases, with 15 bases between the two germline ends. The CDR3 is 16 residues long. The V gene's germline CDR1 is SNHLY and CDR2 FYNNEI. The CDR3: CASSEYAGSGYNEQFF. In DNA form, the CDR3 reads TGTGCCAGCAGTGAATATGCGGGAAGCGGTTACAATGAGCAGTTCTTC.

V and J are TRBV11-1 and TRBJ2-7; D remains ambiguous. Trimming took 5 bases from V and 8 from J, leaving 7 bases between them. Germline CDR1 SGHAT, CDR2 FQDESV (reference sequence). The CDR3 is made up of 10 amino acids. The CDR3 bases are TGTGCCAGCAGCGGGGTAAAGCAGTACTTC. Protein: CASSGVKQYF. The whole variable domain, remainder taken from reference TRBV11-1 and TRBJ2-7, is EAEVAQSPRYKITEKSQAVAFWCDPISGHATLYWYRQILGQGPELLVQFQDESVVDDSQLPKDRFSAERLKGVDSTLKIQPAELGDSAMYLCASSGVKQYFGPGTRLTVT.

The sample holds a few counts of this clonotype. The V and J genes are TRBV6-2 or TRBV6-3 and TRBJ2-7, with 9 bases that match TRBD2. Germline V CDR1 and CDR2: MNHEY, SVGEGT. The V and J ends lost 5 bases and 2 bases, in that order; junction bases with no gene match: 13. The CDR3 has 17 amino acids. DNA of the CDR3: TGTGCCAGCAGTAACACCCCATCTAGCGGGGTGACCTACGAGCAGTACTTC. This encodes CASSNTPSSGVTYEQYF.

This clonotype was recorded a few times. The J gene is TRBJ2-7, the V gene TRBV27; 8 bases agree with TRBD1. The germline V gene has CDR1 MNHEY and CDR2 SMNVEV (reference sequence). The CDR3 totals 15 residues. J was trimmed by 4 bases and V by 0 bases; bases with no gene match: 5. The CDR3 here is CASSLSRTGTYEQYF. The DNA of the CDR3 is TGTGCCAGCAGTTTATCAAGGACAGGGACGTACGAGCAGTACTTC.

The V call is TRBV19, the J call TRBJ2-1; D remains unclear. Trimming took off 1 base at V and 0 bases at J, with 10 bases between the two ends. The CDR3 has 16 amino acids. The germline gives CDR1 LNHDA, CDR2 SQIVND (reference sequence). CDR3: CASSIVGGTSYNEQFF. CDR3 nucleotide sequence: TGTGCCAGTAGTATAGTGGGCGGAACCTCCTACAATGAGCAGTTCTTC.